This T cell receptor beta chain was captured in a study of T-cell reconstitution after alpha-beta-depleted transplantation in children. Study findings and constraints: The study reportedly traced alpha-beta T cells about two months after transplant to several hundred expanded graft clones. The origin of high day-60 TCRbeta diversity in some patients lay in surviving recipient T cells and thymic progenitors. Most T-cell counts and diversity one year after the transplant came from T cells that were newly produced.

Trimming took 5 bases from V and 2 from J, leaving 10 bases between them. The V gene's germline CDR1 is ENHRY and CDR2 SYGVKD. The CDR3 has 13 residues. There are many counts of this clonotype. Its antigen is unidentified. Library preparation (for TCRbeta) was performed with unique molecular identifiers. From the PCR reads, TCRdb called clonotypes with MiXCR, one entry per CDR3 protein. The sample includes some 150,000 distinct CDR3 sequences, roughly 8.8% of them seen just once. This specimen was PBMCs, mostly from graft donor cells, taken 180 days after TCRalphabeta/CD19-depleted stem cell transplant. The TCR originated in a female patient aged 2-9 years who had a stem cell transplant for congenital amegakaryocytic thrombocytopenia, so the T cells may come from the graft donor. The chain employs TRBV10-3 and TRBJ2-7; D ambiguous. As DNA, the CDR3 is TGTGCCATCAGTCCCTCACTGGCCTACGAGCAGTACTTC. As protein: CAISPSLAYEQYF.